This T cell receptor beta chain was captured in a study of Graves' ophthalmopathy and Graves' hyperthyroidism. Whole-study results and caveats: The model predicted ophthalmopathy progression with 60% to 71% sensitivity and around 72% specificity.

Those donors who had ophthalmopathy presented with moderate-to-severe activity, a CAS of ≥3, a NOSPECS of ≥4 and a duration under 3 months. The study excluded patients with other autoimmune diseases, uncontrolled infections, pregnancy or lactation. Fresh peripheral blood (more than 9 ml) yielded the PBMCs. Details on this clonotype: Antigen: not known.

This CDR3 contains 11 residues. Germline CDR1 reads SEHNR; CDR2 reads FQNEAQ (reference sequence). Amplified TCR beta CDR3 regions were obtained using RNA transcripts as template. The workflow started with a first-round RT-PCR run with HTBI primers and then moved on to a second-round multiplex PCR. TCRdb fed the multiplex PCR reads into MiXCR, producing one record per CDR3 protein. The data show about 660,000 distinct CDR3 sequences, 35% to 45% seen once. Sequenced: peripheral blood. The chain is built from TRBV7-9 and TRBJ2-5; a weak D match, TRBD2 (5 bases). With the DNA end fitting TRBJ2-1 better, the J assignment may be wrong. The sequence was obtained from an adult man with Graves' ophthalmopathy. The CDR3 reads CASREAGEQFF. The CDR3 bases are TGTGCCAGCAGGGAGGCGGGTGAGCAGTTCTTC.